This is a list of T cell receptor beta chains from one sample in a study of CD8+ T cells in alopecia areata. Using immunoSEQ multiplex PCR, the repertoire was profiled, and TCRdb retains in-frame clones only, with some absent. Here the sample spans fewer than 250,000 clones, around 60% being singletons. Sequencing was performed on CD4+ T cells sorted from blood, taken at week 4, from a patient treated with tofacitinib. These receptors all stem from a human donor with alopecia areata. Both conserved end residues are part of each CDR3. A D gene is named only where the DNA matches it firmly. Clone size is given for some rows only: seen once, a few or many times, or a class if the clone is expanded.

cdr3_length | clone_size | j_call | v_call | d_call | cdr3_aa | cdr3_nt
15 | - | TRBJ1-2 | TRBV4-1 | TRBD1 | CASSQDRDRAYGYTF | TGCGCCAGCAGCCAAGACCGGGACAGGGCCTATGGCTACACCTTC
11 | - | TRBJ2-5 | TRBV29-1 | - | CSGGASQTQYF | TGCAGCGGGGGGGCTTCGCAGACCCAGTACTTC
16 | few | TRBJ1-5 | TRBV25-1 | - | CASWGAIRDSNQPQHF | TGTGCCTCATGGGGGGCAATCAGGGATAGCAATCAGCCCCAGCATTTT
16 | - | TRBJ1-3 | TRBV6-1 | TRBD1 | CASSGTGGASGNTIYF | TGTGCCAGCAGTGGGACAGGGGGCGCTTCTGGAAACACCATATATTTT
12 | - | TRBJ1-2 | TRBV19 | - | CASNSGDYGYTF | TGTGCCAGTAACTCAGGGGACTATGGCTACACCTTC
16 | - | TRBJ1-1 | TRBV28 | TRBD1 | CASRAQGAGMNTEAFF | TGTGCCAGCAGGGCTCAGGGGGCTGGGATGAACACTGAAGCTTTCTTT
11 | - | TRBJ1-5 | TRBV20-1 | - | CSARGEQPQHF | TGCAGTGCTAGAGGAGAACAGCCCCAGCATTTT
14 | - | TRBJ2-3 | TRBV4-2 | - | CASSQDGSTDTQYF | TGTGCCAGCAGCCAAGATGGGAGCACAGATACGCAGTATTTT
14 | - | TRBJ2-4 | TRBV18 | TRBD1 | CASSPPDRGNIQYF | TGTGCCAGCTCACCACCGGACAGGGGCAACATTCAGTACTTC
16 | few | TRBJ2-3 | TRBV30 | - | CASTGQPGTSTDTQYF | TGTGCCTCGACCGGACAGCCCGGGACTAGCACAGATACGCAGTATTTT
14 | - | TRBJ2-7 | TRBV9 | - | CASSARQGLYEQYF | TGTGCCAGCAGCGCAAGGCAGGGCCTCTACGAGCAGTACTTC
13 | - | TRBJ2-7 | TRBV6-1 | - | CASRVVGAYEQYF | TGTGCCAGCAGGGTGGTAGGGGCCTACGAGCAGTACTTC
15 | - | TRBJ2-1 | TRBV5-1 | - | CASSRTQSSYNEQFF | TGCGCCAGCAGTAGGACTCAGAGCTCCTACAATGAGCAGTTCTTC
15 | few | TRBJ2-1 | TRBV9 | TRBD2 | CASSVRALAGDEQFF | TGTGCCAGCAGCGTTCGTGCTCTAGCGGGAGATGAGCAGTTCTTC
12 | - | TRBJ1-1 | TRBV29-1 | - | CSVRQVNTEAFF | TGCAGCGTTAGACAGGTTAACACTGAAGCTTTCTTT
14 | - | TRBJ1-1 | TRBV30 | - | CAWIRRGPFTEAFF | TGTGCCTGGATCCGCAGGGGCCCATTCACTGAAGCTTTCTTT
16 | few | TRBJ1-6 | TRBV7-9 | - | CASSTAAGISNSPLHF | TGTGCCAGCAGCACTGCGGCAGGGATATCGAATTCACCCCTCCACTTT
13 | - | TRBJ2-1 | TRBV7-2 | TRBD2 | CASSATSGPQRFF | TGTGCCAGCAGCGCGACTAGCGGGCCCCAGCGGTTCTTC
17 | once | TRBJ2-1 | TRBV29-1 | TRBD2 | CSVVFASGRPTYNEQFF | TGCAGCGTTGTCTTCGCTAGCGGGAGGCCCACCTACAATGAGCAGTTCTTC
16 | - | TRBJ2-2 | TRBV5-1 | TRBD2 | CASSFGLAGGTGELFF | TGCGCCAGCAGCTTTGGACTAGCGGGAGGCACCGGGGAGCTGTTTTTT
17 | - | TRBJ2-2 | TRBV4-1 | - | CASSQEVPGANTGELFF | TGCGCCAGCAGCCAAGAAGTCCCCGGGGCCAACACCGGGGAGCTGTTTTTT
15 | - | TRBJ2-5 | TRBV15 | TRBD1 | CATSRGQVQKETQYF | TGTGCCACCAGCAGGGGACAGGTTCAAAAAGAGACCCAGTACTTC
14 | - | TRBJ1-1 | TRBV7-3 | TRBD1 | CASSPNRGPTEAFF | TGTGCCAGCAGTCCCAACAGGGGGCCAACTGAAGCTTTCTTT
13 | - | TRBJ2-7 | TRBV29-1 | TRBD1 | CSGGTGLLGEQYF | TGCAGCGGGGGGACAGGGCTTTTGGGCGAGCAGTACTTC
16 | many | TRBJ2-7 | TRBV27 | TRBD2 | CASRWGGRTTHNEQYF | TGTGCCAGCAGATGGGGCGGGAGGACCACTCACAACGAGCAGTACTTC
13 | - | TRBJ1-1 | TRBV29-1 | - | CSVDRVGRTEAFF | TGCAGCGTTGACAGGGTCGGTCGGACTGAAGCTTTCTTT